The sequence of this TCR beta chain was determined in a study of T cells after yellow fever vaccination. Points from the study as a whole: Peak timing came faster in the weaker secondary response, day 5 versus 15. Contaminants from the bulk population, in the form of abundant clonotypes, could be found in FACS-sorted repertoires. Of the clonotypes, a small share occurred in both CD4 and CD8 compartments. Post-booster reappearance was seen for most primary-vaccination clones (around 96% CD4, around 88% CD8).

This clonotype was seen at least ten times. The antigen is unknown. From the 5' RACE reads, TCRdb called clonotypes with MiXCR, one entry per CDR3 protein. The sample carries some 160,000 distinct CDR3 sequences, roughly 8.8% recorded once. The CDR3 totals 17 residues. Trimming pared 5 bases from V and 2 bases from J, leaving 21 bases between. Germline assignment: CDR1 MNHEY and CDR2 SMNVEV (reference sequence). This specimen was CD8+ T cells sorted from PBMCs, taken 45 days after the yellow fever booster vaccination. This receptor was identified in a man between 18 and 29 years old who received the YFV17D yellow fever vaccine. The chain employs TRBV27 and TRBJ2-5; D is possibly TRBD1 or TRBD2 (6 bases each). The CDR3 reads CASSAGGAGGLQETQYF. The CDR3 nucleotides are TGTGCCAGCAGTGCAGGAGGGGCCGGGGGCCTACAAGAGACCCAGTACTTC.